Below, 20 T cell receptor beta chains from the same sample are listed, as sequenced in a study of blood T cells in healthy people across ages (dated by TCRdb to about 2015). Receptors were amplified or captured by 5' RACE. Sequencing relied on an Illumina HiSeq 2500. A second roughly 6 to 11 cycle PCR used a sample-barcoded 5' primer and a J-beta primer mix. TCRdb reprocessing: public reads trimmed at Q25 with fastp, clones called with MiXCR, in-frame beta chains kept. Every distinct CDR3 protein forms one entry, paired with its most common genes and DNA. The sample records fewer than 1,200,000 distinct CDR3 sequences, roughly 24% of which are singletons. In total, the top ten clones hold less than 0.75% of the sample. The same data also went into a second study, on T cells of mothers and their children.

Sample: blood. The source is a girl aged 2 to 9 in good health.

The chain is built from TRBV7-2 and TRBJ2-3; TRBD2 matches at 8 bases. V dropped 2 bases and J dropped 0; count of bases not matched to a gene: 4. The V gene's germline CDR1 is SGHTA and CDR2 FQGNSA. The CDR3 sequence is 16 residues long. CDR3 bases: TGTGCCAGCAGCTTACAAAGCGGGGGTAGCACAGATACGCAGTATTTT. Residues: CASSLQSGGSTDTQYF.

The chain combines TRBV5-1 with TRBJ2-2; D unclear. Germline V gives CDR1 SGHRS, CDR2 YFSETQ. Trimming removed 0 bases from V and 6 bases from J, with 9 bases in between. The CDR3 has 14 amino acids. CDR3 bases: TGCGCCAGCAGCTTGGAGACTTACCCCGGGGAGCTGTTTTTT. Its translation is CASSLETYPGELFF.

As concerns this clonotype: Compared with germline, one end of the junction differs, possibly owing to a read error. V and J are TRBV29-1 and TRBJ2-7; 7 bases match TRBD1. Germline CDR1 is SQVTM and CDR2 is ANQGSEA. The CDR3 runs to 12 residues. CDR3 coding DNA: TGCAGCGCTCGGGACAGTAACTACGAGCAGCACTTC. Its translation is CSARDSNYEQHF.

This clonotype was recorded a few times. V gene TRBV12-3 or TRBV12-4 combines with J gene TRBJ2-1; D tentatively fits TRBD1 or TRBD2 (5 bases each). Trimming cost V 5 bases and J 9 bases, with 17 bases left between them. CDR3 length: 14 residues. CDR3 DNA sequence: TGTGCCAGCAGTCTCGGGGCTAGTCTCAGTGAGCAGTTCTTC. Its protein product is CASSLGASLSEQFF.

This clonotype occurred a few times. The V gene is TRBV29-1, the J gene TRBJ2-5; 10 bases are shared with TRBD2. The better agreement between TRBJ2-1 and the DNA end casts doubt on the J call. Germline V gene lookup returns CDR1 SQVTM and CDR2 ANQGSEA. The CDR3 is made up of 12 amino acids. The CDR3 sequence is CVVAGGYNEQFF. The CDR3 nucleotides read TGCGTAGTAGCGGGGGGATACAATGAGCAGTTCTTC.

This clonotype was seen at least ten times. This chain joins TRBV7-9 and TRBJ2-1; D is unresolved. The CDR3 totals 11 residues. Germline V gives CDR1 SEHNR, CDR2 FQNEAQ (reference sequence). Trimming removed 6 bases at V and 5 bases at J, with 5 bases between. The CDR3 nucleotides read TGTGCCAGCAGTCAGCACAATGAGCAGTTCTTC. Its protein is CASSQHNEQFF.

This chain links TRBV7-2 with TRBJ1-2; D may be TRBD1 (6 bases). Germline V gene sequence: CDR1 SGHTA, CDR2 FQGNSA. V lost 5 bases and J 0 bases, leaving 13 bases between the germline ends. The CDR3 is 15 residues long. This CDR3 reads CASSLRGTPNYGYTF. In DNA, the CDR3 is TGTGCCAGCAGCCTCCGCGGGACACCTAACTATGGCTACACCTTC.

The CDR3 DNA sequence: TGCGCCAGCAGCTTCCGGGACAGGGGCCCCATAGAACTCCGCGATACGCAGTATTTT. Translating gives CASSFRDRGPIELRDTQYF. The V gene is TRBV5-1, the J gene TRBJ2-3; TRBD1 matches at 10 bases. The CDR3 length is 19 residues. The trim removed 2 bases at V and 6 bases at J, leaving 18 bases unmatched. In germline, CDR1 is SGHRS, CDR2 YFSETQ.

This clonotype showed up just a few times. V is TRBV5-6 and J is TRBJ2-4; 9 nucleotides align to TRBD1. After removal of 0 bases from V and 10 bases from J, the junction contained 8 bases not matched to a gene. Germline CDR1 and CDR2: SGHDT and YYEEEE. The length of the CDR3 is 15 residues. The CDR3 spells CASSLGSQGARIQYF. In nucleotides, the CDR3 is TGTGCCAGCAGCTTGGGATCACAGGGGGCGCGTATTCAGTACTTC.

The rearrangement uses TRBV6-2 or TRBV6-3 and TRBJ1-5; D remains unclear. The CDR3 length is 16 residues. Germline values: CDR1 MNHEY, CDR2 SVGEGT. Deletions cut 4 bases from V and 4 bases from J, with 17 bases between. CDR3 in DNA: TGTGCCAGCAGTTGGAGCAGGTCGGGTACAAATCAGCCCCAGCATTTT. It yields the protein CASSWSRSGTNQPQHF.

The chain has TRBV20-1 and TRBJ1-5; the D gene is possibly TRBD1 (6 bases). Looked up from germline, CDR1 is DFQATT and CDR2 is SNEGSKA (reference sequence). This CDR3 is built from 17 residues. Trimming removed 3 bases at V and 5 bases at J, with 23 bases between. CDR3 sequence reads: CSARPEGDQAIHQPQHF. CDR3 DNA: TGCAGTGCTAGGCCCGAGGGGGATCAAGCGATTCATCAGCCCCAGCATTTT.

This sequence joins TRBV13 and TRBJ2-1, with TRBD2 matching 7 bases. The DNA matches TRBJ2-5 better at its end, which makes the J call doubtful. Germline CDR1 and CDR2: PRHDT and FYEKMQ (reference sequence). The CDR3 spans 18 residues. CDR3 DNA: TGTGCCAGCAGGATAACGAGGGTTGGGAGGGGCGGACAAGAGACCCAGTACTTC. It translates to CASRITRVGRGGQETQYF.

The gene calls are TRBV28 and TRBJ2-5; D gene ambiguous. The CDR3 is made up of 15 amino acids. CDR1 MDHEN and CDR2 SYDVKM come from the germline V gene. The V end was cut by 6 bases, the J end by 5 bases, with 19 bases between. CDR3 amino acids: CASSPKGSRWETQYF. The CDR3, as DNA: TGTGCCAGCAGCCCCAAAGGGTCCAGGTGGGAGACCCAGTACTTC. Together with reference TRBV28 and TRBJ2-5, the CDR3 gives the full variable domain: DVKVTQSSRYLVKRTGEKVFLECVQDMDHENMFWYRQDPGLGLRLIYFSYDVKMKEKGDIPEGYSVSREKKERFSLILESASTNQTSMYLCASSPKGSRWETQYFGPGTRLLVL.

A few counts support this clonotype. The CDR3 nucleotides are TGTGCCAGCAGCCATACTGGGAGGGGGTCGGACGAGCAGTACTTC. This encodes CASSHTGRGSDEQYF. V is TRBV12-3 or TRBV12-4 and J is TRBJ2-7, with D possibly matching TRBD2 (7 bases). Trimming pared 6 bases from V and 5 bases from J, leaving 20 bases between. The CDR3 is 15 residues long.

The gene calls are TRBV20-1 and TRBJ2-1; D is uncertain. Per the germline V gene, CDR1 is DFQATT and CDR2 is SNEGSKA (reference sequence). The CDR3 consists of 15 residues. Trimming took 0 bases from V and 2 from J, leaving 11 bases between them. CDR3 residues: CSARDLSSPYNEQFF. For the CDR3, the DNA is TGCAGTGCTAGAGATCTATCTTCTCCCTACAATGAGCAGTTCTTC.

This clonotype has only a few counts. J is TRBJ1-2 and V is TRBV6-1; possible D gene TRBD1, 5 bases. Trimming took 8 bases from V and 4 from J, leaving 8 bases between them. Germline CDR1 is MNHNS and CDR2 is SASEGT. CDR3 length: 11 residues. CDR3 in DNA: TGTGCCAGCCGGGGCAGCTATGGCTACACCTTC. Its translation: CASRGSYGYTF.

This clonotype was seen a few times. The chain carries TRBV20-1 and TRBJ2-5, with a tentative D call TRBD1 (5 bases). Matching the DNA end better, TRBJ2-1 makes the J call doubtful. CDR3 size: 12 residues. CDR1 DFQATT and CDR2 SNEGSKA come from the germline V gene (reference sequence). Here the CDR3 DNA reads TGCAGTGCCGGACACCTCGATAATGAGCAGTTCTTC. Protein product: CSAGHLDNEQFF.

This clonotype was seen a few times. This chain uses TRBV7-9 with TRBJ1-1; no reliable D call. Trimming pared 1 base from V and 1 base from J, leaving 7 bases between. The CDR3 is 14 residues long. Germline assignment: CDR1 SEHNR and CDR2 FQNEAQ (reference sequence). Here the CDR3 reads CASSLGHGNTEAFF. The CDR3 DNA sequence: TGTGCCAGCAGCTTAGGACACGGGAACACTGAAGCTTTCTTT.

The V and J genes are TRBV19 and TRBJ2-7, with 9 bases identical to TRBD1. Germline V CDR1 and CDR2: LNHDA, SQIVND (reference sequence). The junction had 12 bases not matched to a gene; V was cut back by 5 bases and J by 7 bases. This CDR3 has 15 residues. The CDR3 spells CASSVYRDRVLEQYF. CDR3 in DNA: TGTGCCAGTAGTGTCTACCGGGACAGGGTATTGGAGCAGTACTTC.

This chain links TRBV5-1 with TRBJ1-2, with D maybe TRBD1 (6 bases). Germline lookup yields CDR1 SGHRS and CDR2 YFSETQ. Trimming took off 2 bases at V and 8 bases at J, with 13 bases between the two ends. The CDR3 consists of 13 residues. The CDR3 region has the DNA TGCGCCAGCAGCTTAGGCCGGGGGCGCGGCTACACCTTC. As protein: CASSLGRGRGYTF.